This record concerns one T cell receptor (beta chain) sequence. V was clipped by 4 bases and J by 9 bases; unmatched bases: 7. This CDR3 is 14 amino acids long. CDR1 and CDR2 from the germline V gene are WNHNN and SYGVQD (reference sequence). The record originates from a study of cytomegalovirus exposure and HLA in healthy donors. Generated by immunoSEQ multiplex PCR, the TCRdb table keeps only in-frame clones and is missing some. Here the sample spans approximately 97,000 clones, approximately 93% being singletons. The receptor comes from a woman in her 30s in good health and CMV-seropositive. The specimen sequenced was PBMCs. The chain has TRBV10-1 and TRBJ2-1; 9 bases align to TRBD1. The CDR3 bases are TGCGCCAGCAGTGTGTCGGGACAGGGTACTGAGCAGTTCTTC. Translation: CASSVSGQGTEQFF.